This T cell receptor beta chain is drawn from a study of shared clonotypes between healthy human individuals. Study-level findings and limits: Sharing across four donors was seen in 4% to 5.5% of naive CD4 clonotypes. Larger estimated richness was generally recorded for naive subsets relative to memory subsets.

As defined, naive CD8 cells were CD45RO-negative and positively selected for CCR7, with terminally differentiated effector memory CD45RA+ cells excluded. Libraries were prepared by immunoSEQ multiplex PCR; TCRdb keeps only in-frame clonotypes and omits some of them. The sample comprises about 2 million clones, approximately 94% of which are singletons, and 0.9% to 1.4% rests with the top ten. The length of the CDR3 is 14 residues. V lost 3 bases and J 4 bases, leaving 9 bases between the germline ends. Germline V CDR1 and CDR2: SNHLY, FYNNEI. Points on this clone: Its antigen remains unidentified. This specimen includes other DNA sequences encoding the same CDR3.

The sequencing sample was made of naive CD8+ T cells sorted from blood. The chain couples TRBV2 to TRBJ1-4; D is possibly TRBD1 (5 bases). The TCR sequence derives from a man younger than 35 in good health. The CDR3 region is CASSDDSLNEKLFF. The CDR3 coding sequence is TGTGCCAGCAGTGACGACAGCCTTAATGAAAAACTGTTTTTT.